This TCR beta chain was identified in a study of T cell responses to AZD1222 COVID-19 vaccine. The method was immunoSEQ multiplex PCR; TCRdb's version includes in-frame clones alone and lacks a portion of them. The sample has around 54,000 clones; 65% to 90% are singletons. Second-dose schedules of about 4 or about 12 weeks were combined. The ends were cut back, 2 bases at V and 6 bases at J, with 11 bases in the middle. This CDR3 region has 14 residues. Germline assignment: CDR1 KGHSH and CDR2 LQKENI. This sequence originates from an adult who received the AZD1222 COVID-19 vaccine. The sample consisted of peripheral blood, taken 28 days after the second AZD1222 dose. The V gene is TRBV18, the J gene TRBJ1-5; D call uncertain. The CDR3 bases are TGTGCCAGCTCACCAATGGGAGGAGGTCAGCCCCAGCATTTT. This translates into CASSPMGGGQPQHF.